This T cell receptor beta chain was captured by sequencing in a study of cytomegalovirus exposure and HLA in healthy donors. Study conclusions and caveats: Researchers reported from a later analysis that most CMV-associated TCR beta chains appeared HLA-restricted.

This CDR3 spans 19 amino acids. Germline assignment: CDR1 SEHNR and CDR2 FQNEAQ (reference sequence). V lost 5 bases, J lost 5 bases, and 22 bases stayed unmatched. About this clone itself: Its antigen is unidentified.

Vbeta (60) and Jbeta (13) primers were used in the PCR. Assay: immunoSEQ multiplex PCR; the TCRdb copy retains only in-frame clones and omits some. Here the sample spans 140,000 to 150,000 clones, about three quarters being singletons. Sequencing was done on a sample of PBMCs. This clonotype was obtained from a man in his forties in good health and CMV-seropositive. This chain links TRBV7-9 with TRBJ2-5, with TRBD2 matching 8 bases. CDR3 residues: CASSLEGGLVLLWRETQYF. The DNA for the CDR3 is TGTGCCAGCAGCCTCGAGGGGGGACTAGTCTTGTTGTGGAGGGAGACCCAGTACTTC.